This T cell receptor (beta chain) was identified in a study of a mutant IDH1 vaccine in newly diagnosed glioma. Study information: Week 47 marked visit V13, whereas week 35 marked visit V12. Broader study findings: Patients mounted vaccine-induced immune responses in just over 90% of cases. Pseudoprogression apparently lacked any relation to changes in top peripheral T cell clonotypes.

Germline V gives CDR1 SGDLS, CDR2 YYNGEE. V was clipped by 1 base and J by 9 bases, with 29 bases between them. The CDR3 has 19 residues. Some clones are missing from TCRdb's copy, which holds only in-frame ones; the method was immunoSEQ multiplex PCR. Here the sample spans about 48,000 clones, under 85% being singletons. A remark on this clone: Its target is not known.

The sample's time point: week 35, safety follow-up. The investigators gave 300 ug of mutant IDH1 20-mer peptide in each vaccine dose, together with topical imiquimod. Patients were given eight vaccinations, scheduled in weeks 1, 3, 5, 7, 11, 15, 19 and 23. V and J are TRBV9 and TRBJ1-5; weak D call: TRBD1 (6 bases). The sequence was obtained from a man in his forties with glioma. The source material was PBMCs, sampled from a glioma patient whose treatment included an IDH1 peptide vaccine. The CDR3 here is CASSVSGWTDRVWMTPQHF. Here the CDR3 DNA reads TGTGCCAGCAGCGTATCGGGGTGGACAGATAGAGTATGGATGACGCCCCAGCATTTT.